What follows describes a single T cell receptor (beta chain). Germline V lookup: CDR1 SGHRS, CDR2 YFSETQ. V lost 4 bases to trimming and J lost 7 bases; unmatched junction nucleotides: 9. The CDR3 covers 16 residues. This sample was taken from a study of T cell changes during pregnancy in multiple sclerosis. The method was immunoSEQ multiplex PCR; TCRdb's version includes in-frame clones alone and lacks a portion of them. The sample contains 35,000 to 40,000 clones, 92% of which appear only once. This chain joins TRBV5-1 and TRBJ2-7, with 15 nucleotides matching TRBD2. The sample consisted of CD8+ T cells from peripheral blood mononuclear cells, taken in the third trimester of pregnancy. The origin of this receptor is a female donor with multiple sclerosis, enrolled in a pregnancy study. The CDR3 DNA sequence: TGCGCCAGCAGCCCCGGGACTAGCGGGAGGCCCAGGGAGCAGTACTTC. Its protein product is CASSPGTSGRPREQYF.